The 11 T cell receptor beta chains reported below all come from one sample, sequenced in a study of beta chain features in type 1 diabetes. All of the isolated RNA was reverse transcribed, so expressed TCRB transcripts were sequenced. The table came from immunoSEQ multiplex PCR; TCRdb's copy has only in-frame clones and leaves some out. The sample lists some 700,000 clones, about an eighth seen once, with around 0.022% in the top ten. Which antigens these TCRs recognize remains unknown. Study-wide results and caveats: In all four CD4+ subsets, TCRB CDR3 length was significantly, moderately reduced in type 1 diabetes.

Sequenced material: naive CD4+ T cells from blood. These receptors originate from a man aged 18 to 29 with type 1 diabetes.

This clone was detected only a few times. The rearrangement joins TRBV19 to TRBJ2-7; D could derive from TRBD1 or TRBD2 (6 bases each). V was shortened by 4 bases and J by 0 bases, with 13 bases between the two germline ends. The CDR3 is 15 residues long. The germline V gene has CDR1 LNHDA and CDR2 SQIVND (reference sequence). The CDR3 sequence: CASSTGGDGSYEQYF. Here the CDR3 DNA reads TGTGCCAGTAGTACCGGGGGCGACGGCTCCTACGAGCAGTACTTC.

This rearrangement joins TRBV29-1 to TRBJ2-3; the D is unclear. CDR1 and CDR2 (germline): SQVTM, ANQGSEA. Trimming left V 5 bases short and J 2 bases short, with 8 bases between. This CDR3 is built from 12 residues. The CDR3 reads CSVHLITDTQYF. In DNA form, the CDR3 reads TGCAGCGTTCATCTGATCACAGATACGCAGTATTTT.

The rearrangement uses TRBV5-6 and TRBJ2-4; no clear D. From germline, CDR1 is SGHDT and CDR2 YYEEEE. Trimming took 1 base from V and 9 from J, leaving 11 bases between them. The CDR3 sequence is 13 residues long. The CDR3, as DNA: TGTGCCAGCAGCTTGAGGCAGGTCCCCATTCAGTACTTC. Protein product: CASSLRQVPIQYF.

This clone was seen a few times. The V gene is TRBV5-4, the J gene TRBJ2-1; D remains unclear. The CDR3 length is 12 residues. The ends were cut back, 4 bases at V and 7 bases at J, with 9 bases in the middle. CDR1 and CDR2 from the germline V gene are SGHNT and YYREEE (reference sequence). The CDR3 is CASSSRKNEQFF. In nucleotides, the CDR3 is TGTGCCAGCAGCAGCAGGAAAAATGAGCAGTTCTTC.

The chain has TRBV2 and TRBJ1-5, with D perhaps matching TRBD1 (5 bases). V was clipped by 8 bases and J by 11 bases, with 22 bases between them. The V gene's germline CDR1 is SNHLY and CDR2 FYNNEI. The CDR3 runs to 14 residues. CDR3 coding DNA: TGTGCCAGCCGGCCCTGGCAGGGAGCATCGGCCCAGCATTTT. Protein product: CASRPWQGASAQHF.

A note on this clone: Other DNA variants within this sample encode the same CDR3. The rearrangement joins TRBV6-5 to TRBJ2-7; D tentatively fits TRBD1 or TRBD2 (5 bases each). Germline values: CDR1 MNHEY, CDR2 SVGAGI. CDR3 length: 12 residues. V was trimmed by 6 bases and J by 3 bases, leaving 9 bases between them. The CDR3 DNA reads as TGTGCCAGCAGCCGGGACCGCTACGAGCAGTACTTC. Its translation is CASSRDRYEQYF.

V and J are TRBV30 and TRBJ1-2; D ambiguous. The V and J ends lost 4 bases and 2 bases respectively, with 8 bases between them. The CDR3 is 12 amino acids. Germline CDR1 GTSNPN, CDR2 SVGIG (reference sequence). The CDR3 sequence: CAWIGSNYGYTF. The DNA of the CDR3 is TGTGCCTGGATCGGCAGCAACTATGGCTACACCTTC.

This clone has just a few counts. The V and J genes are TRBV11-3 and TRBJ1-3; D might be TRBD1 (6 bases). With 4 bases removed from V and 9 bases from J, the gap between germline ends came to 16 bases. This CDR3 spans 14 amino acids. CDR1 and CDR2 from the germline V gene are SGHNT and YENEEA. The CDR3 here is CASSSPYEGGTIYF. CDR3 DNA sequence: TGTGCCAGCAGCTCACCCTACGAGGGGGGCACCATATATTTT.

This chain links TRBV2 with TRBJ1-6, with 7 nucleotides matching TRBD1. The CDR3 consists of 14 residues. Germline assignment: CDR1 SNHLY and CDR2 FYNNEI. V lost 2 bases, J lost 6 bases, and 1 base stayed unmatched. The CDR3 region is CASSEQGVNSPLHF. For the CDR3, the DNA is TGTGCCAGCAGTGAACAGGGGGTTAATTCACCCCTCCACTTT.

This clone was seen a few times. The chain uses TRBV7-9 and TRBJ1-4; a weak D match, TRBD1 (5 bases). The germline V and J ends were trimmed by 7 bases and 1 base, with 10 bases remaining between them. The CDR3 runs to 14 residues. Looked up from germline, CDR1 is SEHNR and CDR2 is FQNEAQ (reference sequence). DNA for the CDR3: TGTGCCAGCACCCAGACAGTAACTAATGAAAAACTGTTTTTT. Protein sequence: CASTQTVTNEKLFF. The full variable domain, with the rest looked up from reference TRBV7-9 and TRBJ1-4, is DTGVSQNPRHKITKRGQNVTFRCDPISEHNRLYWYRQTLGQGPEFLTYFQNEAQLEKSRLLSDRFSAERPKGSFSTLEIQRTEQGDSAMYLCASTQTVTNEKLFFGSGTQLSVL.

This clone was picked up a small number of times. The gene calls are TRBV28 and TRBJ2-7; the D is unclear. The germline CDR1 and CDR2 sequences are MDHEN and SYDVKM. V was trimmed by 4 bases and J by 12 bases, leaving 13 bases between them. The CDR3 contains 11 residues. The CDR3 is CASSSKTGWYF. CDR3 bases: TGTGCCAGCAGTTCCAAGACCGGTTGGTACTTC. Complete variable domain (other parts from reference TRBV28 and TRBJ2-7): DVKVTQSSRYLVKRTGEKVFLECVQDMDHENMFWYRQDPGLGLRLIYFSYDVKMKEKGDIPEGYSVSREKKERFSLILESASTNQTSMYLCASSSKTGWYFGPGTRLTVT.